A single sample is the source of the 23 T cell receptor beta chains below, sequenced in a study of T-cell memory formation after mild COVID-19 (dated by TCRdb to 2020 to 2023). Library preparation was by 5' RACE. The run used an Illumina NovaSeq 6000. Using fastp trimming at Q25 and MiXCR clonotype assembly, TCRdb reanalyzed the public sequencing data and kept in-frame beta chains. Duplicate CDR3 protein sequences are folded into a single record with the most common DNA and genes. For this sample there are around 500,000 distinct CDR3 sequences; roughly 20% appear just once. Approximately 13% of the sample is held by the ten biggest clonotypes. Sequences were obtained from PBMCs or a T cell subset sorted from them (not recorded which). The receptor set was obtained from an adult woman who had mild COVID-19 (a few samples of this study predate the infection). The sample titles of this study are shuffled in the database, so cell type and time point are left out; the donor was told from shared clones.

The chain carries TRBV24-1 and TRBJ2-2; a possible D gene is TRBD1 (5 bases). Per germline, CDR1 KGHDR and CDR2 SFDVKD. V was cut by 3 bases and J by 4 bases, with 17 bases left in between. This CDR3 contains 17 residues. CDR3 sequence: CATSDPRKGIGTGELFF. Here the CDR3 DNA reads TGTGCCACCAGTGATCCGAGGAAGGGGATCGGCACCGGGGAGCTGTTTTTT.

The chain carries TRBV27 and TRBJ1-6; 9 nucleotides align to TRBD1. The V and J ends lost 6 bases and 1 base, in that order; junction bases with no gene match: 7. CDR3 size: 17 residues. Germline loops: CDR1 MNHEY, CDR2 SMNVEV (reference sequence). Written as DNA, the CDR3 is TGTGCCAGCAGCGCCGGACAGGGGACGTCCTATAATTCACCCCTCCACTTT. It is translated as CASSAGQGTSYNSPLHF.

The CDR3 DNA sequence: TGTGCCAGCAGCGTAAGCGGCAGGGGCTACGAGCAGTACTTC. This codes for CASSVSGRGYEQYF. The genes are TRBV9 and TRBJ2-7, with D possibly TRBD1 on 6 matching bases. The CDR3 totals 14 residues. Germline V gene sequence: CDR1 SGDLS, CDR2 YYNGEE. Deletions cut 1 base from V and 3 bases from J, with 11 bases between. Combining the CDR3 with reference TRBV9 and TRBJ2-7 gives the whole variable domain DSGVTQTPKHLITATGQRVTLRCSPRSGDLSVYWYQQSLDQGLQFLIQYYNGEERAKGNILERFSAQQFPDLHSELNLSSLELGDSALYFCASSVSGRGYEQYFGPGTRLTVT.

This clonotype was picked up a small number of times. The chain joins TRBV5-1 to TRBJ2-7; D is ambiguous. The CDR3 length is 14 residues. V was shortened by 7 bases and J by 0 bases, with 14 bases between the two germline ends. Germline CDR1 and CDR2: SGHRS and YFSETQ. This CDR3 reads CASRPLQSSYEQYF. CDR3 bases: TGCGCCAGCCGCCCTCTGCAGAGCTCCTACGAGCAGTACTTC.

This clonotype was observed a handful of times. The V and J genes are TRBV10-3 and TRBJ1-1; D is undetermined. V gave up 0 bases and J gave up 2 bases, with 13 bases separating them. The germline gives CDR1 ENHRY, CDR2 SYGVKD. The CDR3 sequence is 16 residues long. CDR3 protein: CAISESPADVNTEAFF. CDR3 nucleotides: TGTGCCATCAGTGAGTCCCCCGCCGATGTCAACACTGAAGCTTTCTTT.

CDR3 protein: CATSASGQKNTEAFF. The CDR3 bases are TGTGCCACCAGTGCTTCGGGACAGAAGAACACTGAAGCTTTCTTT. The rearrangement joins TRBV24-1 to TRBJ1-1; TRBD1 agrees at 7 bases. CDR1 is KGHDR, CDR2 SFDVKD, per germline. CDR3 length equals 15 residues. Unmatched junction bases numbered 6, after V lost 5 bases and J lost 1 base.

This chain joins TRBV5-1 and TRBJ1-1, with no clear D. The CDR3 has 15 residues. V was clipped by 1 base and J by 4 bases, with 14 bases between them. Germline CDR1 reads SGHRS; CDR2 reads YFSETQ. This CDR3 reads CASSLQSVEGTEAFF. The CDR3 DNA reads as TGCGCCAGCAGCTTGCAGTCCGTAGAGGGCACTGAAGCTTTCTTT.

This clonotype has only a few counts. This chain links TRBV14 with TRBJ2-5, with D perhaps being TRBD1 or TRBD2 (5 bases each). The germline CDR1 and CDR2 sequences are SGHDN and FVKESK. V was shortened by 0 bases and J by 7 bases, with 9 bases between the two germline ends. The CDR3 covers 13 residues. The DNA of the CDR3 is TGTGCCAGCAGCCAAGACCTGAGGGGGACCCAGTACTTC. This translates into CASSQDLRGTQYF.

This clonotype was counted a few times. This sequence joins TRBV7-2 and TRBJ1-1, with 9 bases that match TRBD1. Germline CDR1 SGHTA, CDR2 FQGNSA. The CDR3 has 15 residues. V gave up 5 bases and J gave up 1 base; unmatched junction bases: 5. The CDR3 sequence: CASSGWDRENTEAFF. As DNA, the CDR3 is TGTGCCAGCAGCGGCTGGGACAGGGAGAACACTGAAGCTTTCTTT.

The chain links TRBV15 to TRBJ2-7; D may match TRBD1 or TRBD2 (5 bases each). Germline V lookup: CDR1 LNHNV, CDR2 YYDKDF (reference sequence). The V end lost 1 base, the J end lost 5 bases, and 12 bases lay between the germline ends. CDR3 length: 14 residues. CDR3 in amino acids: CATSRGGLQHEQYF. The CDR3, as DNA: TGTGCCACCAGCAGAGGGGGGTTGCAGCACGAGCAGTACTTC.

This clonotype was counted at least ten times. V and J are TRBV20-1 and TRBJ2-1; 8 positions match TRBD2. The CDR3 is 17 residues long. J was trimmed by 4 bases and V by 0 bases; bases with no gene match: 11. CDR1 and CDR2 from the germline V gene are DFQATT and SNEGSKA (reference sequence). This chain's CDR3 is CSARDIPRVAGYNEQFF. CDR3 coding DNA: TGCAGTGCTAGAGATATCCCCCGAGTAGCGGGGTACAATGAGCAGTTCTTC.

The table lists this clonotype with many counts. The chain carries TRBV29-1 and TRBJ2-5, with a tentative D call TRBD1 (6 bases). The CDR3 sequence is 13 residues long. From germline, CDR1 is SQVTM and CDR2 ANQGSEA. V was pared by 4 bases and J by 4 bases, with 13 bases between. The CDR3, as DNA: TGCAGCGTTGCCAGGGGACAAACAGAGACCCAGTACTTC. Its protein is CSVARGQTETQYF.

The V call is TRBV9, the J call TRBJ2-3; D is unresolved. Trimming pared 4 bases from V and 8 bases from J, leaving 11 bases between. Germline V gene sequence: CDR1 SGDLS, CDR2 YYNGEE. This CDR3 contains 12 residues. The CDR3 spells CASSPDFGTQYF. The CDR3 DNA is TGTGCCAGCAGCCCCGATTTTGGTACGCAGTATTTT.

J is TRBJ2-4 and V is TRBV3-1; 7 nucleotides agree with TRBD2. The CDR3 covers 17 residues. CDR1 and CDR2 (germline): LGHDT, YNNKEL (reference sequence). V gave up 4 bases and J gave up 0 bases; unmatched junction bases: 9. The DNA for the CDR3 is TGTGCCAGCAGCCCCCCTCGCGGGAGCGGAGCCAAAAACATTCAGTACTTC. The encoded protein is CASSPPRGSGAKNIQYF.

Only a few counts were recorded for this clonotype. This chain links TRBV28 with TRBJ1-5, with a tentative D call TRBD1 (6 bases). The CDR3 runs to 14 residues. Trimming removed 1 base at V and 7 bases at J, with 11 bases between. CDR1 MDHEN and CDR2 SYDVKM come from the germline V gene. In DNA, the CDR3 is TGTGCCAGCAGTTTATTTGGGACAAAACAGCCCCAGCATTTT. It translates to CASSLFGTKQPQHF.

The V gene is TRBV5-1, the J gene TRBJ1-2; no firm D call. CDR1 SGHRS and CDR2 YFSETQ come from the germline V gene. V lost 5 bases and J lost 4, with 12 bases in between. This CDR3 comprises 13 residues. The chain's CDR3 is CASRGNLGYGYTF. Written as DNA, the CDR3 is TGCGCCAGCAGGGGGAATTTGGGCTATGGCTACACCTTC.

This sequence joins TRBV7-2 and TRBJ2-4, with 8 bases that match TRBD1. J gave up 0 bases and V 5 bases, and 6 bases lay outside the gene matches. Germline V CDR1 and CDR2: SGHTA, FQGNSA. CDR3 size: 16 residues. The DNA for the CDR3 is TGTGCCAGCAGCCCACAGGGGGTACTAGCCAAAAACATTCAGTACTTC. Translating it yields CASSPQGVLAKNIQYF.

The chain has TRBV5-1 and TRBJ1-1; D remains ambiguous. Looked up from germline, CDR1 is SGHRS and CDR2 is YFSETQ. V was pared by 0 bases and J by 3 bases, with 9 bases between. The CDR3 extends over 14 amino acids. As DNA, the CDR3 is TGCGCCAGCAGCTTGGCATTGGCGGACACTGAAGCTTTCTTT. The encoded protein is CASSLALADTEAFF. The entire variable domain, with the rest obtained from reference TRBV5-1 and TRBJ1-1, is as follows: KAGVTQTPRYLIKTRGQQVTLSCSPISGHRSVSWYQQTPGQGLQFLFEYFSETQRNKGNFPGRFSGRQFSNSRSEMNVSTLELGDSALYLCASSLALADTEAFFGQGTRLTVV.

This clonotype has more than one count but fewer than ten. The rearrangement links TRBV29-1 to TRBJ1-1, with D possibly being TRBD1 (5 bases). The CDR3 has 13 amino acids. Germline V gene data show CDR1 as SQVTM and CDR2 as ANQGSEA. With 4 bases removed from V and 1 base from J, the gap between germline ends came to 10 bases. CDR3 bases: TGCAGCGTTGGAGGAGGGGAGAACACTGAAGCTTTCTTT. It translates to CSVGGGENTEAFF.

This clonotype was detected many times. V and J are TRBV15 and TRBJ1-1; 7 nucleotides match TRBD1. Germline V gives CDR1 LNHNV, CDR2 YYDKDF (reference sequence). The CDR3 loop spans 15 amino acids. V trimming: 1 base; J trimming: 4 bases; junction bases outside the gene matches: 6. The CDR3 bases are TGTGCCACCAGCAGAGGATCAGGGGGGATCACTGAAGCTTTCTTT. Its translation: CATSRGSGGITEAFF.

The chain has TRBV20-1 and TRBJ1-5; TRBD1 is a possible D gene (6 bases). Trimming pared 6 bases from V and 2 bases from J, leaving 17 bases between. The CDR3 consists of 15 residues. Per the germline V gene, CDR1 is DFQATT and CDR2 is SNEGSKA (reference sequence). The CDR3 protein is CSASTGLLRNQPQHF. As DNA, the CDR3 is TGCAGTGCATCGACAGGACTACTTCGCAATCAGCCCCAGCATTTT.

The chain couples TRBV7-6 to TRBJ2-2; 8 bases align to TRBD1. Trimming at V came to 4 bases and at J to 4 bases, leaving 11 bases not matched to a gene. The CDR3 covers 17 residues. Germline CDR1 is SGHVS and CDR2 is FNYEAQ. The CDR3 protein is CASSSLFQGAATGELFF. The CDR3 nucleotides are TGTGCCAGCAGCTCCCTCTTCCAGGGGGCGGCCACCGGGGAGCTGTTTTTT.

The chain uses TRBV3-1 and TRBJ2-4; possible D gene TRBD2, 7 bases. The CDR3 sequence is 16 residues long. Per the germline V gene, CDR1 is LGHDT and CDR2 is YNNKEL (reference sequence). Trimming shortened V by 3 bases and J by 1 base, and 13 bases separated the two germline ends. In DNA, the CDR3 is TGTGCCAGCAGCCAGGGGGGGCGAACGGCCAAAAACATTCAGTACTTC. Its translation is CASSQGGRTAKNIQYF.